Listed below are T cell receptor beta chains from one sample, sequenced in a study of blood T cell repertoires in COVID-19. TCRdb keeps only in-frame clones here, not all; method: immunoSEQ multiplex PCR. The sample holds fewer than 300,000 clones, around 83% seen once. The sequencing input was PBMCs or T cells enriched from blood (not recorded which). These receptors were taken from a man aged 40-49 years who had been exposed to COVID-19. Each CDR3 is given with its conserved first and last residue. The order of the fields is J gene, V gene, CDR3 length, clone size, D gene, CDR3 protein, CDR3 DNA. A D gene is named only where the DNA matches it firmly. A clone size is listed for some rows: how often the clone was seen (once, few, many), or a class if it is expanded.

>TRBJ1-1|TRBV29-1|12|-|-
CSILRSQTEAFF
TGCAGCATTTTGAGGTCTCAAACTGAAGCTTTCTTT
>TRBJ2-1|TRBV29-1|15|few|-
CSVGRGAGSYNEQFF
TGCAGCGTTGGAAGAGGGGCCGGGAGTTACAATGAGCAGTTCTTC
>TRBJ2-3|TRBV30|13|once|-
CAWSRGVKDTQYF
TGTGCCTGGAGCAGGGGAGTCAAAGATACGCAGTATTTT
>TRBJ2-5|TRBV27|16|-|-
CASSLYAAGIQETQYF
TGTGCCAGCAGTTTATACGCGGCGGGAATACAAGAGACCCAGTACTTC
>TRBJ1-2|TRBV29-1|12|-|-
CSGGQSTYGYTF
TGCAGCGGAGGACAGTCCACCTATGGCTACACCTTC
>TRBJ1-5|TRBV29-1|13|-|TRBD1
CSVAGTGGSPQHF
TGCAGCGTGGCCGGGACAGGGGGCTCGCCCCAGCATTTT
>TRBJ1-1|TRBV9|13|-|-
CASSAGLNTEAFF
TGTGCCAGCAGCGCCGGGTTGAACACTGAAGCTTTCTTT
>TRBJ1-4|TRBV28|14|-|TRBD1
CASSETGNNEKLFF
TGTGCCAGCAGCGAGACAGGGAATAATGAAAAACTGTTTTTT
>TRBJ2-7|TRBV12-3/TRBV12-4|13|-|-
CASRPGGTYEQYF
TGTGCCAGCCGACCCGGGGGTACCTACGAGCAGTACTTC
>TRBJ1-6|TRBV19|14|-|TRBD1
CASGTGDRNSPLHF
TGTGCCAGTGGGACAGGGGACCGCAATTCACCCCTCCACTTT
>TRBJ1-3|TRBV4-1|16|-|-
CASSQDPPGEGNTIYF
TGCGCCAGCAGCCAAGATCCGCCAGGGGAGGGAAACACCATATATTTT
>TRBJ2-3|TRBV7-8|12|-|-
CASSFLTDTQYF
TGTGCCAGCAGCTTCCTCACAGATACGCAGTATTTT
>TRBJ2-7|TRBV7-9|12|-|-
CASSLGSYEQYF
TGTGCCAGCAGCTTAGGCAGCTACGAGCAGTACTTC
>TRBJ2-4|TRBV30|15|-|-
CAQRASSGSLNIQYF
TGTGCCCAGAGGGCCTCGAGCGGGTCCCTGAACATTCAGTACTTC
>TRBJ2-5|TRBV4-2|13|-|-
CASSNLAEETQYF
TGTGCCAGCAGCAACTTAGCGGAAGAGACCCAGTACTTC
>TRBJ1-5|TRBV5-1|13|-|TRBD1
CASSIQGDQPQHF
TGCGCCAGCAGCATACAGGGGGATCAGCCCCAGCATTTT
>TRBJ2-1|TRBV7-9|12|few|-
CASSLSGGQQFF
TGTGCCAGCAGCTTATCGGGGGGCCAGCAGTTCTTC
>TRBJ1-1|TRBV13|16|-|TRBD1
CASSLVAGGFLTEAFF
TGTGCCAGCAGCTTAGTGGCAGGGGGCTTCTTGACTGAAGCTTTCTTT
>TRBJ2-1|TRBV19|12|once|-
CATSYRVSTQFF
TGTGCCACTTCCTACAGGGTTTCTACGCAGTTCTTC
>TRBJ1-4|TRBV5-1|15|-|-
CASSLDRQGEGKLFF
TGCGCCAGCAGCTTGGATCGGCAGGGTGAAGGAAAACTGTTTTTT
>TRBJ1-2|TRBV7-9|17|once|TRBD1
CASSAGQGNRDGYGYTF
TGTGCCAGCAGCGCAGGACAGGGCAACAGGGATGGGTATGGCTACACCTTC
>TRBJ1-4|TRBV5-1|15|-|-
CASSLNPPLNEKLFF
TGCGCCAGCAGCTTGAATCCGCCACTTAATGAAAAACTGTTTTTT
>TRBJ2-1|TRBV24-1|15|-|TRBD2
CATSDSEAGALEQFF
TGTGCCACCAGTGATTCCGAAGCGGGAGCACTTGAGCAGTTCTTC
>TRBJ2-2|TRBV5-1|13|-|-
CASSYAITGELFF
TGCGCCAGCAGCTACGCTATCACCGGGGAGCTGTTTTTT
>TRBJ2-1|TRBV7-3|14|-|TRBD2
CASSPSGGGNEQFF
TGTGCCAGCAGCCCGTCGGGAGGGGGCAATGAGCAGTTCTTC
>TRBJ1-3|TRBV11-2|16|-|-
CASSYIRGGRGNTIYF
TGTGCCAGCAGCTATATTCGAGGAGGGCGCGGAAACACCATATATTTT
>TRBJ1-5|TRBV18|14|-|TRBD1
CASSRTGGRQPQHF
TGTGCCAGCTCACGGACAGGGGGCCGCCAGCCCCAGCATTTT
>TRBJ2-3|TRBV5-8|17|-|-
CASSLGSLAVGTDTQYF
TGTGCCAGCAGCTTGGGATCACTAGCTGTAGGCACAGATACGCAGTATTTT
>TRBJ1-2|TRBV30|14|-|-
CAWSAAGGLYGYTF
TGTGCCTGGAGTGCGGCAGGAGGACTTTATGGCTACACCTTC
>TRBJ2-7|TRBV3-1/TRBV3-2|14|-|-
CASSQPGPSYEQYF
TGTGCCAGCAGCCAACCTGGGCCGTCCTACGAGCAGTACTTC
>TRBJ2-3|TRBV21-1|14|-|-
CASKGLALVDTQYF
TGTGCCAGCAAGGGACTAGCCTTGGTAGATACGCAGTATTTT
>TRBJ2-1|TRBV30|14|once|TRBD1
CAWLGQGTGNEQFF
TGTGCCTGGTTAGGACAGGGAACCGGCAATGAGCAGTTCTTC
>TRBJ1-4|TRBV27|17|-|-
CASSPTVSGATNEKLFF
TGTGCCAGCAGTCCGACAGTTTCTGGAGCGACTAATGAAAAACTGTTTTTT
>TRBJ1-6|TRBV7-8|14|-|TRBD1
CASSSGQGGSPLHF
TGTGCCAGCAGCTCGGGACAGGGAGGATCACCCCTCCACTTT
>TRBJ1-5|TRBV30|12|once|-
CAWKQSNQPQHF
TGTGCCTGGAAACAGTCCAATCAGCCCCAGCATTTT
>TRBJ2-1|TRBV7-2|13|-|-
CASSLDVARGQFF
TGTGCCAGCAGCTTAGATGTAGCCAGGGGGCAGTTCTTC
>TRBJ2-7|TRBV9|15|-|TRBD1
CASSGGTGGSYEQYF
TGTGCCAGCAGCGGGGGGACAGGGGGTTCCTACGAGCAGTACTTC
>TRBJ2-3|TRBV7-8|15|-|-
CASSTGTALGDTQYF
TGTGCCAGCAGCACCGGGACTGCCCTAGGGGATACGCAGTATTTT